The next 28 T cell receptor beta chains were all read from a single sample in a study of T cell changes during pregnancy in multiple sclerosis (dated by TCRdb to about 2019). The library was made by the immunoSEQ multiplex PCR assay. TCRdb stores this immuneACCESS table with in-frame sequences only. Part of the clones is absent; in the studies checked, under half of the shortfall reflects unresolved V genes, and no reason is known for the rest. The sample has tens of thousands of clones on record, 93% of them singletons. 3% to 4.5% of the sample comes from the top ten. The starting material was CD8+ T cells from peripheral blood mononuclear cells, obtained in the second trimester of pregnancy. These receptors all stem from a female donor with multiple sclerosis, enrolled in a pregnancy study.

This chain uses TRBV7-9 with TRBJ1-5, with 11 positions matching TRBD1. The CDR3 has 16 amino acids. V was pared by 5 bases and J by 7 bases, with 10 bases of the junction left unmatched. Per germline, CDR1 SEHNR and CDR2 FQNEAQ (reference sequence). This CDR3 reads CASSVTGQGAEQPQHF. CDR3 bases: TGTGCCAGCAGCGTAACCGGACAGGGGGCAGAACAGCCCCAGCATTTT.

The rearrangement links TRBV7-9 to TRBJ2-7; TRBD2 matches 7 bases. Germline V gives CDR1 SEHNR, CDR2 FQNEAQ (reference sequence). V dropped 4 bases and J dropped 1; count of bases not matched to a gene: 4. The CDR3 spans 14 residues. The CDR3 reads CASSSTGRSYEQYF. The CDR3 coding sequence is TGTGCCAGCAGCTCGACCGGGAGGTCCTACGAGCAGTACTTC.

This clone was recorded only once. The V and J genes are TRBV9 and TRBJ2-1; 7 bases match TRBD1. The CDR3 consists of 14 residues. The germline V gene has CDR1 SGDLS and CDR2 YYNGEE. V dropped 5 bases and J dropped 6; count of bases not matched to a gene: 8. The CDR3 nucleotides are TGTGCCAGCAGTGCCGACAGGGACGGCAATGAGCAGTTCTTC. Protein sequence: CASSADRDGNEQFF.

The chain joins TRBV2 to TRBJ2-3, with 13 bases that match TRBD2. V shed 6 bases, J shed 2 bases, and the junction held 14 bases outside the gene matches. This CDR3 has 19 amino acids. Per germline, CDR1 SNHLY and CDR2 FYNNEI. For the CDR3, the DNA is TGTGCCAGCAGGATCGAAGAAGGACTAGCGGGGGCCTCCACAGATACGCAGTATTTT. It translates to CASRIEEGLAGASTDTQYF.

The J gene is TRBJ2-3, the V gene TRBV7-3; TRBD1 might be the D (6 bases). Germline V gives CDR1 SGHTA, CDR2 FQGTGA. Trimming took 6 bases from V and 2 from J, leaving 15 bases between them. The CDR3 contains 15 residues. The CDR3 bases are TGTGCCAGCAGTTCGACAGGTTCCACCACAGATACGCAGTATTTT. Encoded protein: CASSSTGSTTDTQYF.

The chain has TRBV7-9 and TRBJ1-4; 7 bases are a match to TRBD1. The germline CDR1 and CDR2 sequences are SEHNR and FQNEAQ (reference sequence). CDR3 length: 14 residues. V was pared by 7 bases and J by 3 bases, with 5 bases of the junction left unmatched. The CDR3 sequence is CASTSGGSNEKLFF. CDR3 sequence (DNA): TGTGCCAGCACCTCAGGGGGTTCTAATGAAAAACTGTTTTTT.

The chain couples TRBV29-1 to TRBJ2-6, with 10 bases lining up with TRBD1. Per germline, CDR1 SQVTM and CDR2 ANQGSEA. This CDR3 is built from 18 residues. Unmatched junction bases numbered 11, after V lost 6 bases and J lost 0 bases. This CDR3 reads CSVIGFGTGDSGANVLTF. CDR3 nucleotides: TGCAGCGTGATCGGGTTCGGGACAGGGGACTCTGGGGCCAACGTCCTGACTTTC.

J is TRBJ1-5 and V is TRBV10-2; possibly TRBD1 for D (6 bases). Germline loops: CDR1 WSHSY, CDR2 SAAADI. Trimming left V 6 bases short and J 2 bases short, with 14 bases between. The CDR3 is 15 amino acids. This chain's CDR3 is CASRGGASGNQPQHF. Written as DNA, the CDR3 is TGCGCCAGCAGGGGGGGGGCTTCGGGCAATCAGCCCCAGCATTTT.

The V and J genes are TRBV10-1 and TRBJ2-7, with 7 bases aligning to TRBD2. The CDR3 spans 14 residues. Germline-derived CDR1 and CDR2 are WNHNN and SYGVQD (reference sequence). Losses at the gene ends were 2 bases for V and 2 bases for J; bases not matched to a gene: 3. The CDR3 DNA reads TGCGCCAGCAGTGAGGAGGGGAGGGCCTACGAGCAGTACTTC. Amino acid sequence: CASSEEGRAYEQYF.

The rearrangement joins TRBV5-1 to TRBJ1-2, with D unclear. Trimming cost V 6 bases and J 7 bases, with 13 bases left between them. Germline V gene data show CDR1 as SGHRS and CDR2 as YFSETQ. The CDR3 runs to 12 residues. The CDR3 bases are TGCGCCAGCACTTTGGCCGGGAGTGGCTACACCTTC. Its protein product is CASTLAGSGYTF.

This rearrangement joins TRBV19 to TRBJ1-2; TRBD1 agrees at 7 bases. Germline-derived CDR1 and CDR2 are LNHDA and SQIVND (reference sequence). The CDR3 is made up of 15 amino acids. V lost 1 base to trimming and J lost 1 base; unmatched junction nucleotides: 3. The CDR3 DNA reads as TGTGCCAGTAGTATAGGTGGGACAGATAACTATGGCTACACCTTC. This gives the protein CASSIGGTDNYGYTF. Full variable domain (missing parts from reference TRBV19 and TRBJ1-2): DGGITQSPKYLFRKEGQNVTLSCEQNLNHDAMYWYRQDPGQGLRLIYYSQIVNDFQKGDIAEGYSVSREKKESFPLTVTSAQKNPTAFYLCASSIGGTDNYGYTFGSGTRLTVV.

This clone has only a few counts. The rearrangement uses TRBV11-2 and TRBJ1-5, with 8 bases fitting TRBD1. Germline trimming cut 2 bases from V and 5 bases from J; bases unmatched to any gene: 2. CDR1 and CDR2 (germline): SGHAT, FQNNGV. This CDR3 region has 14 residues. DNA of the CDR3: TGTGCCAGCAGCTTACAGGGGGCAGATCAGCCCCAGCATTTT. It specifies CASSLQGADQPQHF.

The chain couples TRBV4-3 to TRBJ2-3; D perhaps matches TRBD1 (5 bases). The V and J ends lost 1 base and 2 bases respectively, with 13 bases between them. Germline V gene sequence: CDR1 LGHNA, CDR2 YSLEER. There are 16 residues in the CDR3. CDR3: CASSQVAGRSTDTQYF. The CDR3 DNA sequence: TGCGCCAGCAGCCAAGTGGCAGGGCGGTCCACAGATACGCAGTATTTT.

The gene calls are TRBV5-4 and TRBJ2-5, with D perhaps TRBD2 (6 bases). Germline V gene data show CDR1 as SGHNT and CDR2 as YYREEE (reference sequence). The CDR3 has 17 amino acids. V lost 2 bases and J lost 2, with 19 bases in between. Here the CDR3 reads CASSLYGAGRLQETQYF. The CDR3 DNA sequence: TGTGCCAGCAGCTTATATGGGGCGGGGAGACTTCAAGAGACCCAGTACTTC. The complete variable domain, with remaining parts taken from reference TRBV5-4 and TRBJ2-5, reads ETGVTQSPTHLIKTRGQQVTLRCSSQSGHNTVSWYQQALGQGPQFIFQYYREEENGRGNFPPRFSGLQFPNYSSELNVNALELDDSALYLCASSLYGAGRLQETQYFGPGTRLLVL.

In this sample, this clone turned up a few times. V is TRBV6-5 and J is TRBJ1-1; D remains ambiguous. From germline, CDR1 is MNHEY and CDR2 SVGAGI. V lost 5 bases and J 1 base, leaving 8 bases between the germline ends. The CDR3 spans 13 residues. Here the CDR3 DNA reads TGTGCCAGCAGTCTAAGCCAGAACACTGAAGCTTTCTTT. This gives the protein CASSLSQNTEAFF.

The J gene is TRBJ1-4, the V gene TRBV6-4, with D unclear. The CDR3 totals 14 residues. Germline CDR1 is MRHNA and CDR2 is SNTAGT. The V and J ends lost 6 bases and 0 bases respectively, with 8 bases between them. The CDR3 protein is CASSQDATNEKLFF. The CDR3 DNA is TGTGCCAGCAGCCAGGATGCAACTAATGAAAAACTGTTTTTT.

The chain recombines TRBV7-2 with TRBJ1-2, with a tentative D call TRBD1 (6 bases). The CDR3 extends over 17 amino acids. Germline V lookup: CDR1 SGHTA, CDR2 FQGNSA. Trimming left V 3 bases short and J 0 bases short, with 17 bases between. This CDR3 is CASSFSRGRTPNYGYTF. The CDR3 nucleotides read TGTGCCAGCAGCTTCTCCAGGGGCCGGACCCCTAACTATGGCTACACCTTC.

Written as DNA, the CDR3 is TGCGCCAGCAGCTCTGGCGGGACTCGGTACTTC. This gives the protein CASSSGGTRYF. The chain is built from TRBV5-1 and TRBJ2-7, with a tentative D call TRBD2 (6 bases). V lost 3 bases to trimming and J lost 12 bases, with 13 bases between them. Germline CDR1 is SGHRS and CDR2 is YFSETQ. CDR3 length: 11 amino acids.

The V and J genes are TRBV7-8 and TRBJ2-1; D not resolved. This CDR3 contains 14 residues. Trimming took 5 bases from V and 10 from J, leaving 18 bases between them. Germline V CDR1 and CDR2: SGHVS, FQNEAQ. The CDR3 DNA sequence: TGTGCCAGCAGCCCCTGGGCGTGGATTGGGGAGCAGTTCTTC. This codes for CASSPWAWIGEQFF. Complete variable domain (other parts from reference TRBV7-8 and TRBJ2-1): GAGVSQSPRYKVAKRGQDVALRCDPISGHVSLFWYQQALGQGPEFLTYFQNEAQLDKSGLPSDRFFAERPEGSVSTLKIQRTQQEDSAVYLCASSPWAWIGEQFFGPGTRLTVL.

This chain joins TRBV7-9 and TRBJ2-7; perhaps TRBD1 as D (6 bases). Germline assignment: CDR1 SEHNR and CDR2 FQNEAQ (reference sequence). Trimming pared 5 bases from V and 2 bases from J, leaving 19 bases between. This CDR3 region has 16 residues. CDR3 protein: CASSAYLQGAPYEQYF. In DNA, the CDR3 is TGTGCCAGCAGCGCATATCTACAGGGCGCGCCCTACGAGCAGTACTTC.

This clone came up once. V is TRBV27 and J is TRBJ2-2, with no clear D. CDR3 length: 15 residues. Trimming removed 5 bases at V and 3 bases at J, with 13 bases between. Germline values: CDR1 MNHEY, CDR2 SMNVEV (reference sequence). The CDR3 sequence is CASSLEFPYTGELFF. The CDR3 DNA sequence: TGTGCCAGCAGTCTCGAGTTCCCTTACACCGGGGAGCTGTTTTTT.

The rearrangement uses TRBV27 and TRBJ2-7; TRBD1 matches 8 bases. Germline trimming cut 7 bases from V and 1 base from J; bases unmatched to any gene: 12. The length of the CDR3 is 16 residues. Germline V gene lookup returns CDR1 MNHEY and CDR2 SMNVEV (reference sequence). The CDR3 DNA reads as TGTGCCAGCACTCTCTCGGTGGGACAGGTGTCCTACGAGCAGTACTTC. This gives the protein CASTLSVGQVSYEQYF.

The CDR3 region has the DNA TGTGCCAGCCAACAGGGTGGGGGATATGGCTACACCTTC. Translating gives CASQQGGGYGYTF. The chain employs TRBV11-2 and TRBJ1-2, with a tentative D call TRBD1 (6 bases). The CDR3 has 13 amino acids. From germline, CDR1 is SGHAT and CDR2 FQNNGV. V lost 8 bases and J lost 5, with 15 bases in between.

The DNA of the CDR3 is TGTGCCAGCAGCTTAGAGGACAGCTCCTACGAGCAGTACTTC. This gives the protein CASSLEDSSYEQYF. The chain couples TRBV11-2 to TRBJ2-7; the D gene is possibly TRBD1 (6 bases). V lost 0 bases and J 0 bases, leaving 6 bases between the germline ends. The CDR3 sequence is 14 residues long. Per the germline V gene, CDR1 is SGHAT and CDR2 is FQNNGV.

V gene TRBV27 combines with J gene TRBJ2-7, with 7 bases lining up with TRBD1. The CDR3 contains 17 residues. CDR1 MNHEY and CDR2 SMNVEV come from the germline V gene (reference sequence). Trimming removed 4 bases from V and 2 bases from J; junction bases left unmatched: 14. CDR3 amino acids: CASSSIRTGGATYEQYF. For the CDR3, the DNA is TGTGCCAGCAGTTCAATCAGGACAGGTGGTGCCACCTACGAGCAGTACTTC.

This chain uses TRBV9 with TRBJ2-2, with D possibly matching TRBD2 (7 bases). V lost 0 bases to trimming and J lost 7 bases, with 13 bases between them. CDR1 is SGDLS, CDR2 YYNGEE, per germline. The CDR3 is 15 amino acids. CDR3 nucleotides: TGTGCCAGCAGCGTAGTGGGGGGGGCCAGCGGGGAGCTGTTTTTT. Translated: CASSVVGGASGELFF.

The CDR3 is CASSLPGKPQHF. Written as DNA, the CDR3 is TGTGCCAGCAGCCTTCCGGGGAAGCCCCAGCATTTT. The chain uses TRBV7-9 and TRBJ1-5; D uncertain. The CDR3 length is 12 residues. CDR1 is SEHNR, CDR2 FQNEAQ, per germline (reference sequence). V gave up 5 bases and J gave up 8 bases, with 10 bases separating them.

This rearrangement joins TRBV4-3 to TRBJ2-7; 8 nucleotides match TRBD2. Germline values: CDR1 LGHNA, CDR2 YSLEER. V trimming: 0 bases; J trimming: 3 bases; junction bases outside the gene matches: 10. The CDR3 is 17 amino acids. The DNA for the CDR3 is TGCGCCAGCAGCCAAGATCTCACCAGCGGGGGAGACTACGAGCAGTACTTC. Translated, it gives CASSQDLTSGGDYEQYF.